This TCR beta chain comes out of a study of cytomegalovirus exposure and HLA in healthy donors. Regarding this clone: Antigen: not known.

V gave up 1 base and J gave up 7 bases; unmatched junction bases: 6. This CDR3 has 15 residues. Germline V gene lookup returns CDR1 LNHDA and CDR2 SQIVND (reference sequence). PCR primers comprised 60 Vbeta and 13 Jbeta primers. Measured with immunoSEQ multiplex PCR; TCRdb has only the in-frame clones, and not every one. The specimen's table records around 140,000 clones. Whole-study findings and limits: Productive rates of about 87% or about 30% were seen for most TCR beta V segments in an earlier analysis.

This TCR was recovered from a middle-aged woman in good health and CMV-seronegative. The chain combines TRBV19 with TRBJ1-5; TRBD1 matches at 8 bases. Sample: PBMCs. The CDR3 here is CASSIVGTGKQPQHF. The CDR3, as DNA: TGTGCCAGTAGTATAGTGGGGACAGGAAAGCAGCCCCAGCATTTT.